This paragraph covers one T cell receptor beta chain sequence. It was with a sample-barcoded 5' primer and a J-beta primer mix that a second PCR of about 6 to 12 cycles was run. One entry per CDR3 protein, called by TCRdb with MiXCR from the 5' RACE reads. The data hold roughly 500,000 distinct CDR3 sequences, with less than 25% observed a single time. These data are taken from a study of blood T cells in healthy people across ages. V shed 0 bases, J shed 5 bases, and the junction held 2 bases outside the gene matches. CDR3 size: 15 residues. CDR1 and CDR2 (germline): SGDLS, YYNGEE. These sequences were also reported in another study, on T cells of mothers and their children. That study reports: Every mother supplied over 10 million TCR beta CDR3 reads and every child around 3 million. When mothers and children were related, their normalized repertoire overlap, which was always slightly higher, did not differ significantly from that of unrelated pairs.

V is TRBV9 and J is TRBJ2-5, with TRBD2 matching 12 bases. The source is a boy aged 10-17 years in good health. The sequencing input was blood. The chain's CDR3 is CASSVATSGRETQYF. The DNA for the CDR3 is TGTGCCAGCAGCGTAGCTACTAGCGGGAGGGAGACCCAGTACTTC.